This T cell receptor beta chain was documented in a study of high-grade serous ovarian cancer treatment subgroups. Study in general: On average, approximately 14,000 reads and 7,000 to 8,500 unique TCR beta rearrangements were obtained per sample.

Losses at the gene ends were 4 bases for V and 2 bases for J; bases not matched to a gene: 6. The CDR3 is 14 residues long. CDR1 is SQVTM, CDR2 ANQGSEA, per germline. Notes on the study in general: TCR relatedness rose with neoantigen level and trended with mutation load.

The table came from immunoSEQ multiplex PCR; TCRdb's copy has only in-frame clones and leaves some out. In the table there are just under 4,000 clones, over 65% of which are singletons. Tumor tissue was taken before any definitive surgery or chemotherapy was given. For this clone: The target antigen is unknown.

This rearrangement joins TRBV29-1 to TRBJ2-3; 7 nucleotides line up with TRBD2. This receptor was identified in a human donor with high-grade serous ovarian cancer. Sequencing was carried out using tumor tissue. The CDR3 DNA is TGCAGCGTTGTGGCCAGCGGGGCCACAGATACGCAGTATTTT. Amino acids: CSVVASGATDTQYF.